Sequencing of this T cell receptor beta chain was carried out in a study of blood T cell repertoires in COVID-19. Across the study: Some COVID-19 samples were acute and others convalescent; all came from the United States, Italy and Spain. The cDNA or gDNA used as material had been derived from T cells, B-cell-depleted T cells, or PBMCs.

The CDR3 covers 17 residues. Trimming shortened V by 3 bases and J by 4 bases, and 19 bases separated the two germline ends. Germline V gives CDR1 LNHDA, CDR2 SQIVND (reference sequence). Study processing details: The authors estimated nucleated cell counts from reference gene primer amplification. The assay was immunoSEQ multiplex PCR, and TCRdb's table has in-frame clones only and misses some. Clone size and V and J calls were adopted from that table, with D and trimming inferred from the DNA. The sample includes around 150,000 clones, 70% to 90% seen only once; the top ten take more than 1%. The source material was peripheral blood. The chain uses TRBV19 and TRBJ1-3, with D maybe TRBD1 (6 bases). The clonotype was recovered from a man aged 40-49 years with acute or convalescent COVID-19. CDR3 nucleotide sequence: TGTGCCAGTAGTATGGAGGGGAGGGGGTATGACGGAAACACCATATATTTT. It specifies CASSMEGRGYDGNTIYF.